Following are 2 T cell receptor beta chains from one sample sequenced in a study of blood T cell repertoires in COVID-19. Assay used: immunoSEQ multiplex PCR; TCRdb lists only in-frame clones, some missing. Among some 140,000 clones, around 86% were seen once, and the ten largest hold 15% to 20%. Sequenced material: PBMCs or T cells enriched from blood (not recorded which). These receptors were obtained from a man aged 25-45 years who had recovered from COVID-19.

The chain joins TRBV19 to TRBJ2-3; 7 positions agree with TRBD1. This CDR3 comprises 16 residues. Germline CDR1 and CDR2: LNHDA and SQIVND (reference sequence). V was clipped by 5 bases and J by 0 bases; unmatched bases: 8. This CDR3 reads CASSGYDRDSTDTQYF. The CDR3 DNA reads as TGTGCCAGTAGTGGCTACGACAGGGATAGCACAGATACGCAGTATTTT.

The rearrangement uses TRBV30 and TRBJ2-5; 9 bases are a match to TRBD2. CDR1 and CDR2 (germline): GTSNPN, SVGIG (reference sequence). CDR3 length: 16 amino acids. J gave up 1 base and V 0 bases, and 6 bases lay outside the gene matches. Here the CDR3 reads CAWSVQRGAFQETQYF. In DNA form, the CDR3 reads TGTGCCTGGAGTGTCCAGCGGGGGGCCTTCCAAGAGACCCAGTACTTC.